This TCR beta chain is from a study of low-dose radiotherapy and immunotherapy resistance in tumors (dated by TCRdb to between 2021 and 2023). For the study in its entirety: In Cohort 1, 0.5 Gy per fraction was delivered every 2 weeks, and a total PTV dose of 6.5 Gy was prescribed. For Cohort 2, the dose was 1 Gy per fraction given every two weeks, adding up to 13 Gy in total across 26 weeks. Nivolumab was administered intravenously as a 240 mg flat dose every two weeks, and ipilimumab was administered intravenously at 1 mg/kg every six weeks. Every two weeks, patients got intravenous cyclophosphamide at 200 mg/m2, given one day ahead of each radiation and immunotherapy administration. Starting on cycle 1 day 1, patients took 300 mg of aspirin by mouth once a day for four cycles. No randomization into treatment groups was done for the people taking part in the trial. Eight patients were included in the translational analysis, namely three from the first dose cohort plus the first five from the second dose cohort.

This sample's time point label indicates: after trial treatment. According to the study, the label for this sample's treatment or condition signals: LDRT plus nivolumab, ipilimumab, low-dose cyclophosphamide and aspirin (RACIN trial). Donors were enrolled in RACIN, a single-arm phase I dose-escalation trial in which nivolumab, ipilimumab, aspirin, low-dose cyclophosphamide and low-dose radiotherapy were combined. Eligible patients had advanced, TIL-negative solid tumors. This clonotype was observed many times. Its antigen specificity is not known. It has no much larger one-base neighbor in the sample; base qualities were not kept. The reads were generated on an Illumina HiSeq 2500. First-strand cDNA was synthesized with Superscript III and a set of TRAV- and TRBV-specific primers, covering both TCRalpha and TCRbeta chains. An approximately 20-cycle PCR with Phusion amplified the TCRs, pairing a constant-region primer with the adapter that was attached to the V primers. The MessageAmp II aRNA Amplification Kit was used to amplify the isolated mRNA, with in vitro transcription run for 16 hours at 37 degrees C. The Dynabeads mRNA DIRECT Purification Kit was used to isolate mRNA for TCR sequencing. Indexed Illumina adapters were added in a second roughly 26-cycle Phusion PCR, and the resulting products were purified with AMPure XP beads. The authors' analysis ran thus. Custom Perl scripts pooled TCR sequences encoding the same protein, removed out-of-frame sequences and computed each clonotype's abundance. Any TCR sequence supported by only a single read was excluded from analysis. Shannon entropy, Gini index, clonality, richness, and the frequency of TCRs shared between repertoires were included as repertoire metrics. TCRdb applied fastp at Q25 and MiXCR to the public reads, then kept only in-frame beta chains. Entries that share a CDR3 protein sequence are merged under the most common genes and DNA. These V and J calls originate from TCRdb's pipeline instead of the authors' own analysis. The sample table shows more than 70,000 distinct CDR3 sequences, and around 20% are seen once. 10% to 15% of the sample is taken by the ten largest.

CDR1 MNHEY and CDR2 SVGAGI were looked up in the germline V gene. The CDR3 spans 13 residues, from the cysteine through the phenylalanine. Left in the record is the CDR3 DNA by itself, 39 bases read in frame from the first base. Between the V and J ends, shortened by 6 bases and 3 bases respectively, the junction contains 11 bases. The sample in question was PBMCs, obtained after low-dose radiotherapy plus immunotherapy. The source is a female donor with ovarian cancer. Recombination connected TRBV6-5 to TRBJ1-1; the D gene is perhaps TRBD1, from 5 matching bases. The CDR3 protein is CASSRGGDTEAFF. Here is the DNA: TGTGCCAGCAGCCGGGGCGGGGACACTGAAGCTTTCTTT.